This note documents a single TCR beta chain sequence. The sample originates from a study of blood T cell repertoires in COVID-19. On the study more broadly: COVID-19 samples from acute and convalescent phases originated in the United States, Italy and Spain. The cDNA or gDNA used as material had been derived from T cells, B-cell-depleted T cells, or PBMCs.

Study processing details: Amplification from reference gene primers served as the basis for estimated nucleated cell counts. The data were produced by immunoSEQ multiplex PCR, yet TCRdb's version contains in-frame clones alone and is incomplete. V, J and clone size derive from that table, while D and trimming were established from the DNA sequence. The sample yields hundreds of thousands of clones, roughly nine tenths seen once. V dropped 7 bases and J dropped 4 bases, with 17 bases sitting between them. This CDR3 comprises 15 residues. CDR1 and CDR2 from the germline V gene are MGHRA and YSYEKL. The sample consisted of peripheral blood. The receptor comes from a woman between 50 and 59 years old with acute or convalescent COVID-19. The J gene is TRBJ1-5, the V gene TRBV4-1; tentatively, D is TRBD1 (5 bases). The CDR3 DNA reads as TGCGCCAGCACCCCGAATGAACAGGATAATCAGCCCCAGCATTTT. Its translation is CASTPNEQDNQPQHF.